This entry lists 5 T cell receptor beta chains sequenced from one sample in a study of T cell repertoires in cytomegalovirus infection. TCRdb independently ran MiXCR on the reads; one entry per CDR3 protein. The sample records some 700,000 distinct CDR3 sequences, roughly 36% being singletons. The sample consisted of PBMCs. The receptor source for this set is a human donor in good health (CMV status not recorded). Some clones in this sample may be carry-over from other donors' samples.

The chain has TRBV6-6 and TRBJ2-1; the match to TRBD1 covers 11 bases. Trimming cost V 8 bases and J 13 bases; bases outside gene matches: 22. The CDR3 loop spans 17 amino acids. Germline V CDR1 and CDR2: MNHNY, SVGAGI (reference sequence). For the CDR3, the DNA is TGTGCCAGCGTCCCTCTGTGGGACAGGGGGATACCGCCCCCCCAGTTCTTC. This codes for CASVPLWDRGIPPPQFF.

This clonotype was seen more than once but under ten times. The genes are TRBV12-3 or TRBV12-4 and TRBJ1-6; 8 positions agree with TRBD1. This CDR3 comprises 15 residues. V shed 6 bases and J 9 bases; nucleotides not matched to a gene: 10. The CDR3 loop is CASSRTQGEGSPLHF. CDR3 DNA sequence: TGTGCCAGCAGCCGAACACAGGGGGAAGGTTCACCCCTCCACTTT.

This clonotype was observed at least ten times. Here the CDR3 reads CASTITGLGTEAFF. Written as DNA, the CDR3 is TGTGCCAGCACTATTACAGGGTTGGGCACTGAAGCTTTCTTT. This chain connects TRBV7-6 to TRBJ1-1, with D tentatively TRBD1 (6 bases). Looked up from germline, CDR1 is SGHVS and CDR2 is FNYEAQ. This CDR3 is 14 amino acids long. Between the trimmed V and J ends, which lost 7 bases and 4 bases, there was a span of 16 bases.

This clonotype was found a few times. The chain carries TRBV12-3 or TRBV12-4 and TRBJ2-1; 7 nucleotides line up with TRBD2. V lost 5 bases to trimming and J lost 7 bases; unmatched junction nucleotides: 17. This CDR3 has 17 residues. CDR3 sequence reads: CASSTTHLGGGMNEQFF. The CDR3 DNA reads TGTGCCAGCAGTACCACCCATCTGGGGGGAGGGATGAATGAGCAGTTCTTC.

The chain has TRBV5-3 and TRBJ2-1; TRBD2 matches at 7 bases. TRBV5-3 is an open reading frame, and its role is uncertain. With V trimmed by 8 bases and J by 5 bases, 10 bases remained unmatched. The CDR3 sequence is 14 residues long. The CDR3 sequence is CASITWGGDNEQFF. The CDR3 DNA is TGTGCCAGCATCACTTGGGGGGGGGACAATGAGCAGTTCTTC.